This T cell receptor beta chain is from a study of cytomegalovirus exposure and HLA in healthy donors. Study background: The platform used for the roughly 110 validation repertoires matched that of the approximately 620 first-cohort repertoires, a later analysis reported. Study-wide findings and caveats: A few chains tied to CMV proved CMV antigen-specific in vitro. There were some public TCRs occurring in many donors, but most TCR sequences were rare.

A word on this clone: Its antigen is not known.

CDR1 is SGHTA and CDR2 is FQGTGA in the germline V gene. The V segment lost 5 bases and the J segment 7 bases; nucleotides outside the gene matches: 6. The CDR3 contains 16 residues. Sequencing used immunoSEQ multiplex PCR; TCRdb keeps in-frame clones, though not all of them. The sample shows about 120,000 clones, around 89% of them seen only once. Input material: PBMCs. The clonotype was recovered from a woman between 18 and 29 years old in good health and CMV-seropositive. The V call is TRBV7-3, the J call TRBJ2-2; 14 bases agree with TRBD2. CDR3 residues: CASSRTSGGIGGELFF. CDR3 nucleotides: TGTGCCAGCAGCCGGACTAGCGGGGGGATTGGCGGGGAGCTGTTTTTT.